Described below is a single TCR beta chain sequence and its context. What it recognizes is unknown. Gene labels here are mouse ones. The CDR3 goes on 1 residue after the read ends, and that part is filled in from the germline J gene. This record comes from a study of tissue T cells after allogeneic stem cell transplantation. Sequencing used immunoSEQ multiplex PCR; TCRdb keeps in-frame clones, though not all of them. The sample carries 45,000 to 50,000 clones, around 69% recorded once. Points from the study as a whole: Only a limited share of tissue TCRs appeared in blood or spleen. This small cohort was clinically heterogeneous, and sampling depth was a limitation. Anatomically similar tissues had similar TCR repertoires within each patient.

Germline CDR1 reads LGHNA; CDR2 reads YNLKQL (reference sequence). Trimming stripped 0 bases from V and 7 bases from J, with 10 bases between. The CDR3 extends over 13 amino acids. The receptor was isolated from a pool of C57BL/6 mice in good health. The sample taken for sequencing was sorted cells pooled from one or two spleens. This chain uses TRBV5 with TRBJ2-7; D may match TRBD1 or TRBD2 (5 bases each). The CDR3: CASSQEGRGEQYF. Incomplete CDR3 DNA: TGTGCCAGCAGCCAAGAGGGGCGCGGGGAACAGTAC.